The 6 T cell receptor beta chains reported below all come from one sample, sequenced in a study of technical replicates of blood from a handful of donors (dated by TCRdb to about 2017). The library was built by means of the immunoSEQ multiplex PCR assay. Not all clones reach the TCRdb copy of this immuneACCESS table, which keeps in-frame sequences only. Checked studies attribute under half of the gap to unresolved V genes and leave the rest unexplained. The sample data list over 55,000 clones, and around 97% of these were observed just once. In total, the top ten clones hold approximately 0.2% of the sample. Sequencing input: T cells isolated from PBMCs. The receptors derive from a human donor in good health.

This clone was seen a handful of times. The CDR3 coding sequence is TGTGCCATCAGCGAACCAGGGTACAATCAGCCCCAGCATTTT. Translated, it gives CAISEPGYNQPQHF. This chain joins TRBV10-3 and TRBJ1-5; possible D gene TRBD1, 5 bases. CDR3 length: 14 amino acids. With 6 bases removed from V and 3 bases from J, the gap between germline ends came to 12 bases. Germline lookup yields CDR1 ENHRY and CDR2 SYGVKD.

J is TRBJ1-1 and V is TRBV18; D remains ambiguous. Germline V gene data show CDR1 as KGHSH and CDR2 as LQKENI. Trimming left V 3 bases short and J 1 base short, with 15 bases between. The CDR3 length is 16 residues. CDR3 sequence reads: CASSPNEVSSNTEAFF. CDR3 DNA sequence: TGTGCCAGCTCACCCAACGAGGTTTCCTCGAACACTGAAGCTTTCTTT.

The chain links TRBV11-3 to TRBJ1-1; 11 nucleotides align to TRBD1. This CDR3 has 14 amino acids. Germline CDR1 reads SGHNT; CDR2 reads YENEEA. V lost 5 bases to trimming and J lost 5 bases; unmatched junction nucleotides: 4. CDR3 sequence reads: CASSRGTGGTEAFF. CDR3 DNA: TGTGCCAGCAGCCGGGGGACAGGGGGGACTGAAGCTTTCTTT.

V is TRBV9 and J is TRBJ1-6, with D uncertain. V gave up 4 bases and J gave up 8 bases, with 7 bases separating them. The CDR3 length is 12 residues. CDR1 SGDLS and CDR2 YYNGEE come from the germline V gene. CDR3 in amino acids: CASSLRDSPLHF. The DNA of the CDR3 is TGTGCCAGCAGCCTCCGGGATTCACCCCTCCACTTT.

The rearrangement links TRBV11-3 to TRBJ2-6; TRBD1 is a possible D gene (6 bases). This CDR3 contains 16 residues. The V and J ends lost 2 bases and 1 base respectively, with 9 bases between them. Germline CDR1 reads SGHNT; CDR2 reads YENEEA. This CDR3 reads CASSLSRGSGANVLTF. CDR3 DNA: TGTGCCAGCAGCTTATCCAGGGGTTCTGGGGCCAACGTCCTGACTTTC. The entire variable domain, with the rest obtained from reference TRBV11-3 and TRBJ2-6, is as follows: EAGVVQSPRYKIIEKKQPVAFWCNPISGHNTLYWYLQNLGQGPELLIRYENEEAVDDSQLPKDRFSAERLKGVDSTLKIQPAELGDSAVYLCASSLSRGSGANVLTFGAGSRLTVL.

V and J are TRBV5-5 and TRBJ1-2; D is perhaps TRBD1 (6 bases). The germline V gene encodes CDR1 SGHKS and CDR2 YYEKEE (reference sequence). CDR3 size: 13 residues. The V and J ends lost 1 base and 6 bases respectively, with 10 bases between them. The CDR3 nucleotides are TGTGCCAGCAGCTTGCGCAGGGGAGATGGCTACACCTTC. Amino acid sequence: CASSLRRGDGYTF.